Listed here are 19 T cell receptor beta chains from one sample, sequenced in a study of CD8 T cells in ankylosing spondylitis. Study results and limitations: A motif in TCR beta, a set of eight or nine highly homologous variants, appeared characteristic of ankylosing spondylitis blood.

One entry per CDR3 protein, called by TCRdb with MiXCR from the 5' RACE reads. The sample holds roughly 700,000 distinct CDR3 sequences, 15% to 20% seen once. Antigen specificity for these receptors is unknown. The sequenced material came from blood, either unsorted or a sorted T cell fraction (not recorded which). Receptor source: a male donor with ankylosing spondylitis.

This clonotype was counted at least ten times. This CDR3 reads CASSPSGSGTDTQYF. CDR3 bases: TGTGCCAGCAGTCCTAGCGGGAGTGGCACAGATACGCAGTATTTT. This chain connects TRBV13 to TRBJ2-3, with 10 bases identical to TRBD2. The CDR3 is made up of 15 amino acids. Germline-derived CDR1 and CDR2 are PRHDT and FYEKMQ (reference sequence). With V trimmed by 6 bases and J by 1 base, 4 bases remained unmatched.

The V and J genes are TRBV2 and TRBJ2-1; perhaps TRBD2 as D (6 bases). Deletions cut 7 bases from V and 7 bases from J, with 17 bases between. The CDR3 spans 14 residues. Per the germline V gene, CDR1 is SNHLY and CDR2 is FYNNEI. In nucleotides, the CDR3 is TGTGCCAGCATTGAGGAGGGAGGTGGGAATGAGCAGTTCTTC. Residues: CASIEEGGGNEQFF.

The CDR3 loop is CASSTTSPISTDTQYF. CDR3 coding DNA: TGTGCCAGCAGCACCACTAGCCCCATTAGCACAGATACGCAGTATTTT. The V gene is TRBV5-8, the J gene TRBJ2-3; D is perhaps TRBD2 (6 bases). There are 16 residues in the CDR3. Germline loops: CDR1 SGHTS, CDR2 YDEGEE. Trimming left V 4 bases short and J 0 bases short, with 15 bases between.

A few counts support this clonotype. The chain joins TRBV6-1 to TRBJ1-5; D ambiguous. CDR1 is MNHNS, CDR2 SASEGT, per germline. The V end was cut by 5 bases, the J end by 1 base, with 6 bases between. The CDR3 is 13 residues long. The CDR3 here is CASSRRSNQPQHF. CDR3 sequence (DNA): TGTGCCAGCAGTCGTCGGAGCAATCAGCCCCAGCATTTT.

This clonotype was recorded a few times. The chain employs TRBV15 and TRBJ1-3; D call uncertain. This CDR3 is 14 amino acids long. V was cut by 0 bases and J by 8 bases, with 11 bases left in between. Germline values: CDR1 LNHNV, CDR2 YYDKDF (reference sequence). CDR3 amino acids: CATSRDPGLDTIYF. CDR3 DNA sequence: TGTGCCACCAGCAGAGATCCAGGCTTAGACACCATATATTTT.

There are many counts of this clonotype. The rearrangement uses TRBV12-3 or TRBV12-4 and TRBJ2-2, with 7 bases that match TRBD2. After removal of 3 bases from V and 5 bases from J, the junction contained 6 bases not matched to a gene. This CDR3 has 15 residues. The CDR3 spells CASSLLVGGTGELFF. Written as DNA, the CDR3 is TGTGCCAGCAGTTTGCTAGTGGGGGGGACCGGGGAGCTGTTTTTT.

This sequence joins TRBV28 and TRBJ2-7; no definite D call. Per germline, CDR1 MDHEN and CDR2 SYDVKM. The CDR3 is 11 amino acids. Trimming removed 7 bases at V and 4 bases at J, with 8 bases between. This CDR3 is CASIGGYEQYF. CDR3 nucleotide sequence: TGTGCCAGCATCGGCGGATACGAGCAGTACTTC.

The table lists this clonotype with many counts. The V gene is TRBV29-1, the J gene TRBJ2-4; 8 nucleotides agree with TRBD1. Germline V gene lookup returns CDR1 SQVTM and CDR2 ANQGSEA. The CDR3 covers 14 residues. V was pared by 5 bases and J by 8 bases, with 11 bases of the junction left unmatched. The CDR3 reads CSVTSGTGYDIQYF. In DNA form, the CDR3 reads TGCAGCGTTACCTCCGGGACAGGTTACGACATTCAGTACTTC.

In this sample, this clonotype turned up a few times. The chain recombines TRBV20-1 with TRBJ2-1; TRBD2 aligns across 10 bases. Germline V gives CDR1 DFQATT, CDR2 SNEGSKA (reference sequence). Trimming at V came to 0 bases and at J to 8 bases, leaving 4 bases not matched to a gene. The CDR3 contains 14 residues. CDR3 nucleotides: TGCAGTGCTAGAGATCGGGGACTAGCGTATGAGCAGTTCTTC. It codes for CSARDRGLAYEQFF.

J is TRBJ2-2 and V is TRBV3-1; maybe TRBD1 (5 bases). The germline V gene encodes CDR1 LGHDT and CDR2 YNNKEL (reference sequence). This CDR3 has 16 residues. Deletions cut 2 bases from V and 7 bases from J, with 17 bases between. CDR3 protein: CASSQQGSYRDGELFF. DNA of the CDR3: TGTGCCAGCAGCCAACAGGGCTCCTATAGAGACGGGGAGCTGTTTTTT. The full variable domain, completed using reference TRBV3-1 and TRBJ2-2, is DTAVSQTPKYLVTQMGNDKSIKCEQNLGHDTMYWYKQDSKKFLKIMFSYNNKELIINETVPNRFSPKSPDKAHLNLHINSLELGDSAVYFCASSQQGSYRDGELFFGEGSRLTVL.

The chain combines TRBV12-3 or TRBV12-4 with TRBJ2-1; D tentatively fits TRBD1 or TRBD2 (6 bases each). The CDR3 loop spans 16 amino acids. Trimming stripped 3 bases from V and 6 bases from J, with 18 bases between. In nucleotides, the CDR3 is TGTGCCAGCAGTTTTAAGCCGGGGGCGATAGGCAATGAGCAGTTCTTC. Protein: CASSFKPGAIGNEQFF.

This clonotype was seen a handful of times. The chain joins TRBV10-2 to TRBJ2-3; a weak D match, TRBD2 (6 bases). CDR3 size: 15 residues. V lost 3 bases, J lost 4 bases, and 14 bases lay in between. CDR1 is WSHSY, CDR2 SAAADI, per germline. CDR3 nucleotides: TGCGCCAGCAGTGACGTCGGGGGAGGTGCAGATACGCAGTATTTT. It encodes CASSDVGGGADTQYF.

The V and J genes are TRBV5-4 and TRBJ2-2, with D perhaps matching TRBD1 (6 bases). Germline CDR1 and CDR2: SGHNT and YYREEE (reference sequence). Trimming took 3 bases from V and 5 from J, leaving 14 bases between them. The CDR3 loop spans 15 amino acids. The chain's CDR3 is CASSSRDTRTGELFF. Here the CDR3 DNA reads TGTGCCAGCAGCTCCCGGGACACGCGAACCGGGGAGCTGTTTTTT.

The chain employs TRBV15 and TRBJ2-1; either TRBD1 or TRBD2 may supply D (5 bases each). Germline V gene lookup returns CDR1 LNHNV and CDR2 YYDKDF (reference sequence). The CDR3 is 15 residues long. Trimming left V 0 bases short and J 4 bases short, with 10 bases between. Here the CDR3 DNA reads TGTGCCACCAGCAGAGATCGGGACGGATACAATGAGCAGTTCTTC. Protein: CATSRDRDGYNEQFF.

In its sample, this clonotype was seen a few times. The genes are TRBV7-9 and TRBJ1-1; D not certain. The V gene lost 1 base and the J gene lost 0 bases, with 9 bases spanning the gap. The CDR3 contains 15 residues. From germline, CDR1 is SEHNR and CDR2 FQNEAQ (reference sequence). The CDR3 bases are TGTGCCAGCAGCTTAGTGGAGCCAGTGAACACTGAAGCTTTCTTT. It is translated as CASSLVEPVNTEAFF.

J is TRBJ2-5 and V is TRBV20-1; D gene uncertain. The germline V gene has CDR1 DFQATT and CDR2 SNEGSKA (reference sequence). V dropped 0 bases and J dropped 1 base, with 12 bases sitting between them. This CDR3 comprises 15 residues. The CDR3 protein is CSARDQRSPQETQYF. The CDR3 nucleotides read TGCAGTGCTAGAGATCAGCGCTCACCCCAAGAGACCCAGTACTTC.

The chain couples TRBV29-1 to TRBJ2-3; tentative D call: TRBD2 (6 bases). Germline V gene lookup returns CDR1 SQVTM and CDR2 ANQGSEA. V dropped 3 bases and J dropped 2 bases, with 9 bases sitting between them. CDR3 size: 13 residues. The CDR3 reads CSVDWEDTDTQYF. CDR3 bases: TGCAGCGTTGACTGGGAGGACACAGATACGCAGTATTTT.

The chain uses TRBV5-6 and TRBJ1-1; D is ambiguous. The CDR3 is 15 amino acids. Looked up from germline, CDR1 is SGHDT and CDR2 is YYEEEE. V was cut by 5 bases and J by 4 bases, with 18 bases left in between. CDR3 amino acids: CASRLSTGRLTEAFF. Here the CDR3 DNA reads TGTGCCAGCAGGTTGTCTACGGGGAGGCTCACTGAAGCTTTCTTT.

The V and J genes are TRBV2 and TRBJ2-1; D is unclear. CDR3 size: 13 residues. V gave up 1 base and J gave up 10 bases, with 11 bases separating them. CDR1 and CDR2 (germline): SNHLY, FYNNEI. The CDR3 nucleotides are TGTGCCAGCAGTGAAGGGTTTAGTGTCGAGCAGTTCTTC. It is translated as CASSEGFSVEQFF.